This T cell receptor beta chain is drawn from a study of blood T cells in healthy people across ages. Study-level findings and limits: Roughly linearly, TCR beta diversity per million T cells fell as age increased.

PCR was performed a second time for about 7 to 11 cycles using a sample-barcoded 5' primer and a J-beta primer mix. Every sample gave at least 3 million paired-end reads containing CDR3. MiXCR, run by TCRdb on the 5' RACE reads, gives a single entry per CDR3 protein. The sample yields 1 million or so distinct CDR3 sequences, around 45% seen once. About this clonotype: The antigen remains unidentified.

PBMCs were isolated at a quantity of at least 6.5 million per sample. CDR3 length: 16 amino acids. Per the germline V gene, CDR1 is SEHNR and CDR2 is FQNEAQ (reference sequence). V lost 1 base and J lost 9; bases outside the gene matches: 12. The TCR was taken from a woman aged 55-70 years in good health. The chain links TRBV7-9 to TRBJ1-1, with TRBD1 matching 9 bases. The material sequenced was blood. The CDR3 protein is CASSLGTGEENQKAFF. The CDR3, as DNA: TGTGCCAGCAGCTTAGGGACAGGGGAGGAGAACCAGAAAGCTTTCTTT.